The next 18 T cell receptor beta chains were all read from a single sample in a study of blood T cell repertoires in COVID-19 (dated by TCRdb to the early 2020s). The library was produced with the immunoSEQ multiplex PCR assay. This is the immuneACCESS table as TCRdb keeps it, with only in-frame sequences that have V and J called. A part of the clones is gone; compared with another copy, unresolved V genes explain less than half, and the rest is unexplained. The sample table holds 250,000 to 350,000 clones, of which roughly 90% were seen once. The ten largest clones add up to around 10% of the sample. What was sequenced was peripheral blood. These receptors were obtained from a woman between 25 and 40 years old with COVID-19, enrolled during active disease.

The V call is TRBV23-1, the J call TRBJ2-5, with 12 bases lining up with TRBD2. TRBV23-1 is classed as an ORF, of uncertain function. This CDR3 spans 18 amino acids. Trimming took 0 bases from V and 0 from J; bases not matched to a gene: 5. CDR3 sequence reads: CASSQSGRLAGDQETQYF. The CDR3 DNA is TGCGCCAGCAGTCAATCGGGTAGACTAGCGGGAGACCAAGAGACCCAGTACTTC.

J is TRBJ2-7 and V is TRBV5-4; tentative D call: TRBD2 (5 bases). The CDR3 has 14 amino acids. Germline-derived CDR1 and CDR2 are SGHNT and YYREEE (reference sequence). V lost 3 bases and J 1 base, leaving 11 bases between the germline ends. In DNA, the CDR3 is TGTGCCAGCAGCTCGGGGATCAATTCCTACGAGCAGTACTTC. It yields the protein CASSSGINSYEQYF.

Only one count was recorded for this clone. The chain carries TRBV18 and TRBJ1-1; 8 bases line up with TRBD1. CDR1 and CDR2 (germline): KGHSH, LQKENI. V shed 1 base, J shed 2 bases, and the junction held 6 bases outside the gene matches. The CDR3 is 16 residues long. CDR3 residues: CASSPRTGRGNTEAFF. DNA for the CDR3: TGTGCCAGCTCACCACGGACAGGGAGAGGTAACACTGAAGCTTTCTTT. Full variable domain (rest looked up from reference TRBV18 and TRBJ1-1): NAGVMQNPRHLVRRRGQEARLRCSPMKGHSHVYWYRQLPEEGLKFMVYLQKENIIDESGMPKERFSAEFPKEGPSILRIQQVVRGDSAAYFCASSPRTGRGNTEAFFGQGTRLTVV.

V usage is TRBV4-1 and J usage is TRBJ1-1, with D hard to call. The CDR3 totals 14 residues. Trimming took 2 bases from V and 1 from J, leaving 8 bases between them. Germline CDR1 reads MGHRA; CDR2 reads YSYEKL. The CDR3 is CASSQTRGNTEAFF. The CDR3 region has the DNA TGCGCCAGCAGCCAAACCAGAGGGAACACTGAAGCTTTCTTT.

This chain connects TRBV19 to TRBJ2-7, with 8 nucleotides matching TRBD2. V shed 4 bases and J 5 bases; nucleotides not matched to a gene: 16. The germline CDR1 and CDR2 sequences are LNHDA and SQIVND (reference sequence). The CDR3 loop spans 17 amino acids. In DNA, the CDR3 is TGTGCCAGTAGTACCGATCTTATAGCGGGGAGTAAGGACGAGCAGTACTTC. Encoded protein: CASSTDLIAGSKDEQYF.

The rearrangement joins TRBV12-3 or TRBV12-4 to TRBJ1-5; TRBD1 might be the D (5 bases). V was pared by 5 bases and J by 7 bases, with 12 bases between. CDR3 size: 13 residues. This CDR3 reads CASSASGEQPQHF. DNA for the CDR3: TGTGCCAGCAGTGCCTCGGGGGAACAGCCCCAGCATTTT.

The chain joins TRBV19 to TRBJ2-5; 7 positions agree with TRBD2. The V gene end was trimmed by 6 bases and the J gene end by 0 bases; junction bases not matched to a gene: 10. Germline values: CDR1 LNHDA, CDR2 SQIVND (reference sequence). CDR3 length: 16 residues. This CDR3 is CASSPTGSGHQETQYF. The DNA for the CDR3 is TGTGCCAGTAGCCCGACGGGTAGCGGGCACCAAGAGACCCAGTACTTC. The complete variable domain, with remaining parts taken from reference TRBV19 and TRBJ2-5, reads DGGITQSPKYLFRKEGQNVTLSCEQNLNHDAMYWYRQDPGQGLRLIYYSQIVNDFQKGDIAEGYSVSREKKESFPLTVTSAQKNPTAFYLCASSPTGSGHQETQYFGPGTRLLVL.

The gene calls are TRBV5-1 and TRBJ2-1; 9 bases agree with TRBD2. The CDR3 totals 15 residues. V lost 4 bases and J lost 1; bases outside the gene matches: 3. Germline V CDR1 and CDR2: SGHRS, YFSETQ. The CDR3 nucleotides read TGCGCCAGCAGCCTTGGACTAGCGTCCTACAATGAGCAGTTCTTC. Its translation is CASSLGLASYNEQFF.

The rearrangement uses TRBV6-2 or TRBV6-3 and TRBJ2-1; 11 nucleotides match TRBD2. The junction had 7 bases not matched to a gene; V was cut back by 5 bases and J by 7 bases. The CDR3 is made up of 15 amino acids. The germline gives CDR1 MNHEY, CDR2 SVGEGT. The CDR3 coding sequence is TGTGCCAGCAGTCGACCACTAGCGGGGGTTAATGAGCAGTTCTTC. Its translation is CASSRPLAGVNEQFF.

The chain joins TRBV3-1 (or the pseudogene TRBV3-2) to TRBJ2-1, with D possibly TRBD2 on 6 matching bases. Germline loops: CDR1 LGHDT, CDR2 YNNKEL (reference sequence). Trimming shortened V by 2 bases and J by 5 bases, and 16 bases separated the two germline ends. CDR3 length: 16 residues. As DNA, the CDR3 is TGTGCCAGCAGCCAAAATTTGGGGGGACTCAACAATGAGCAGTTCTTC. This encodes CASSQNLGGLNNEQFF.

This clone was counted once. The chain joins TRBV2 to TRBJ2-5; 9 bases line up with TRBD1. The germline V gene encodes CDR1 SNHLY and CDR2 FYNNEI. The CDR3 is made up of 14 amino acids. With V trimmed by 7 bases and J by 4 bases, 7 bases remained unmatched. The CDR3 loop is CASKATGGGETQYF. Written as DNA, the CDR3 is TGTGCCAGCAAAGCGACAGGGGGAGGAGAGACCCAGTACTTC.

This clone was detected only once. The genes are TRBV6-4 and TRBJ2-7; 10 bases are a match to TRBD1. Losses at the gene ends were 10 bases for V and 3 bases for J; bases not matched to a gene: 3. CDR1 is MRHNA and CDR2 is SNTAGT in the germline V gene. The CDR3 extends over 12 amino acids. CDR3 DNA: TGTGCCACGACAGGGGGCATCTACGAGCAGTACTTC. Translated: CATTGGIYEQYF.

This chain joins TRBV7-2 and TRBJ2-3; D unclear. The ends were cut back, 2 bases at V and 0 bases at J, with 12 bases in the middle. The CDR3 covers 16 residues. CDR1 and CDR2 (germline): SGHTA, FQGNSA. This CDR3 is CASSLWAATSTDTQYF. The CDR3, as DNA: TGTGCCAGCAGCTTATGGGCAGCAACTAGCACAGATACGCAGTATTTT.

The chain employs TRBV5-6 and TRBJ1-1; TRBD1 agrees at 10 bases. Trimming removed 4 bases from V and 2 bases from J; junction bases left unmatched: 5. CDR1 is SGHDT, CDR2 YYEEEE, per germline. The CDR3 runs to 15 residues. The CDR3 DNA is TGTGCCAGCAGCGGAGGGACAGGGGCCAACACTGAAGCTTTCTTT. This sequence encodes CASSGGTGANTEAFF.

The chain joins TRBV30 to TRBJ2-7; 12 nucleotides align to TRBD2. The CDR3 is 13 amino acids. Germline loops: CDR1 GTSNPN, CDR2 SVGIG (reference sequence). Trimming at V came to 3 bases and at J to 4 bases, leaving 1 base not matched to a gene. The CDR3 spells CAWRGLAGYEQYF. CDR3 DNA sequence: TGTGCCTGGAGGGGACTAGCGGGTTACGAGCAGTACTTC.

The chain couples TRBV27 to TRBJ1-1; TRBD1 agrees at 8 bases. The CDR3 extends over 14 amino acids. CDR1 and CDR2 from the germline V gene are MNHEY and SMNVEV (reference sequence). V lost 6 bases and J lost 5; bases outside the gene matches: 8. The CDR3 nucleotides are TGTGCCAGCAGACCTGGACAGGGAGGGACTGAAGCTTTCTTT. It specifies CASRPGQGGTEAFF.

With regard to this clone: Additional DNA sequences in this sample encode the identical CDR3. V and J are TRBV19 and TRBJ2-5; 9 bases map to TRBD2. This CDR3 spans 15 amino acids. The V gene end was trimmed by 11 bases and the J gene end by 5 bases; junction bases not matched to a gene: 15. Germline V gene sequence: CDR1 LNHDA, CDR2 SQIVND (reference sequence). CDR3 region: CACGGGGEGQETQYF. The CDR3 DNA reads as TGTGCCTGCGGGGGGGGAGGGGAGGGTCAGGAGACCCAGTACTTC.

In its sample, this clone was seen a few times. The chain employs TRBV30 and TRBJ1-5; D is perhaps TRBD1 (6 bases). The CDR3 loop spans 13 amino acids. Germline CDR1 is GTSNPN and CDR2 is SVGIG (reference sequence). The germline V and J ends were trimmed by 2 bases and 2 bases, with 7 bases remaining between them. For the CDR3, the DNA is TGTGCCTGGAGTTCAGGGGGCAATCAGCCCCAGCATTTT. Protein product: CAWSSGGNQPQHF.